The 10 T cell receptor beta chains below all came from one sample that was sequenced in a study of blood T cell repertoires in COVID-19 (dated by TCRdb to 2018 to 2020). Library preparation was by the immunoSEQ multiplex PCR assay. Sourced from immuneACCESS, this table was stored by TCRdb with only in-frame sequences that have V and J called. A share of the clones is absent; for the studies checked, an unresolved V gene accounts for under half, and the remainder has no known explanation. This sample lists about 35,000 clones; roughly 75% were detected once. Jointly, the top ten make up about 15% of the sample. Sample: peripheral blood. These receptor sequences come from an elderly man with active or convalescent COVID-19.

This clone was detected only once. The V and J genes are TRBV11-1 and TRBJ2-1; 7 bases map to TRBD2. CDR1 and CDR2 from the germline V gene are SGHAT and FQDESV (reference sequence). The CDR3 length is 16 residues. The junction had 7 bases not matched to a gene; V was cut back by 3 bases and J by 2 bases. CDR3 nucleotide sequence: TGTGCCAGCAGCTTCGGGGGGACCCCAACCTACAATGAGCAGTTCTTC. Its translation: CASSFGGTPTYNEQFF.

The chain joins TRBV7-6 to TRBJ2-1; 11 bases line up with TRBD2. V gave up 5 bases and J gave up 5 bases; unmatched junction bases: 8. The CDR3 sequence is 16 residues long. Per germline, CDR1 SGHVS and CDR2 FNYEAQ. The CDR3 protein is CASSPGTSGGNNEQFF. CDR3 bases: TGTGCCAGCAGCCCAGGGACTAGCGGAGGAAACAATGAGCAGTTCTTC.

This chain connects TRBV7-9 to TRBJ1-4, with TRBD1 matching over 11 bases. The CDR3 totals 18 residues. V was clipped by 0 bases and J by 7 bases; unmatched bases: 10. Germline V lookup: CDR1 SEHNR, CDR2 FQNEAQ (reference sequence). This CDR3 reads CASSLAQPGQGAFEKLFF. The CDR3 bases are TGTGCCAGCAGCTTAGCACAGCCAGGACAGGGGGCTTTTGAAAAACTGTTTTTT.

The chain employs TRBV6-2 or TRBV6-3 and TRBJ2-7; D may be TRBD1 (6 bases). The germline gives CDR1 MNHEY, CDR2 SVGEGT. Trimming removed 0 bases from V and 2 bases from J, with 11 bases in between. This CDR3 is 15 amino acids long. CDR3 sequence reads: CASSYSGHLPYEQYF. The DNA for the CDR3 is TGTGCCAGCAGTTACTCGGGACACCTACCCTACGAGCAGTACTTC.

This clone was seen a handful of times. J is TRBJ1-2 and V is TRBV4-2; 8 bases agree with TRBD1. J was trimmed by 6 bases and V by 4 bases; bases with no gene match: 7. The CDR3 totals 14 residues. Per the germline V gene, CDR1 is LGHNA and CDR2 is YNFKEQ. CDR3 sequence reads: CASSPGQGLDGYTF. The CDR3, as DNA: TGTGCCAGCAGCCCCGGACAGGGTCTTGATGGCTACACCTTC.

V is TRBV28 and J is TRBJ1-6; D not certain. The CDR3 sequence is 14 residues long. With 1 base removed from V and 14 bases from J, the gap between germline ends came to 15 bases. The V gene's germline CDR1 is MDHEN and CDR2 SYDVKM. The CDR3 region has the DNA TGTGCCAGCAGTTTATTTACAGAAAGAACGACCCTCCACTTT. Its translation: CASSLFTERTTLHF.

This clone came up a few times. This chain connects TRBV7-9 to TRBJ2-7, with 10 nucleotides matching TRBD1. With 5 bases clipped from V and 2 bases from J, the junction kept 9 bases outside the gene matches. Germline CDR1 reads SEHNR; CDR2 reads FQNEAQ (reference sequence). The CDR3 runs 16 residues. CDR3 amino acids: CASSPRTGTGAYEQYF. CDR3 bases: TGTGCCAGCAGCCCCCGGACCGGGACAGGGGCCTACGAGCAGTACTTC.

The chain couples TRBV30 to TRBJ2-1, with D possibly being TRBD2 (6 bases). V lost 3 bases and J 6 bases, leaving 18 bases between the germline ends. Germline loops: CDR1 GTSNPN, CDR2 SVGIG (reference sequence). This CDR3 has 15 amino acids. The CDR3 here is CAWRGVRDHINEQFF. CDR3 DNA: TGTGCCTGGAGAGGGGTGCGGGACCATATCAATGAGCAGTTCTTC.

Only a few counts were recorded for this clone. J is TRBJ2-2 and V is TRBV5-1; tentative D call: TRBD1 (7 bases). Germline-derived CDR1 and CDR2 are SGHRS and YFSETQ. V lost 6 bases to trimming and J lost 9 bases, with 21 bases between them. The CDR3 has 15 amino acids. The CDR3 DNA follows: TGCGCCAGCAAAGACTCAGGGGGAGGTAACCGGGAGCTGTTTTTT. It is translated as CASKDSGGGNRELFF.

This chain links TRBV6-5 with TRBJ1-1; possible D gene TRBD1, 6 bases. Germline loops: CDR1 MNHEY, CDR2 SVGAGI. Trimming removed 4 bases from V and 5 bases from J, with 17 bases in between. This CDR3 is built from 15 residues. CDR3 amino acids: CASSLGGLSGTEAFF. CDR3 sequence (DNA): TGTGCCAGCAGTTTGGGGGGGCTTAGCGGGACTGAAGCTTTCTTT.